The 27 T cell receptor beta chains below all came from one sample that was sequenced in a study of blood T cell repertoires in COVID-19. Using immunoSEQ multiplex PCR, the repertoire was profiled, and TCRdb retains in-frame clones only, with some absent. The sample lists about 34,000 clones, 77% occurring once. Sequencing was done on a sample of peripheral blood. The receptor source for this set is a human donor in a cohort sampled during active COVID-19.

V usage is TRBV5-4 and J usage is TRBJ2-1; 8 bases match TRBD1. V trimming: 3 bases; J trimming: 2 bases; junction bases outside the gene matches: 7. Germline V gives CDR1 SGHNT, CDR2 YYREEE (reference sequence). CDR3 size: 16 residues. CDR3 coding DNA: TGTGCCAGCAGCTCGCCGGGACAGGTTGCCTACAATGAGCAGTTCTTC. Amino acid sequence: CASSSPGQVAYNEQFF.

The chain employs TRBV7-3 and TRBJ2-1; 10 nucleotides align to TRBD2. The germline CDR1 and CDR2 sequences are SGHTA and FQGTGA. V trimming: 1 base; J trimming: 7 bases; junction bases outside the gene matches: 7. The CDR3 totals 16 residues. For the CDR3, the DNA is TGTGCCAGCAGCTTAAAGCTAGCGGGGGTTTCAAATGAGCAGTTCTTC. It yields the protein CASSLKLAGVSNEQFF.

The chain joins TRBV7-9 to TRBJ1-1, with a tentative D call TRBD1 (6 bases). V dropped 1 base and J dropped 1 base, with 7 bases sitting between them. CDR3 size: 14 residues. Germline lookup yields CDR1 SEHNR and CDR2 FQNEAQ (reference sequence). Here the CDR3 DNA reads TGTGCCAGCAGCTTAGGAGGGGGGAACACTGAAGCTTTCTTT. Amino acid sequence: CASSLGGGNTEAFF.

This clone came up once. The gene calls are TRBV6-5 and TRBJ1-2, with 8 bases aligning to TRBD1. Trimming at V came to 8 bases and at J to 8 bases, leaving 13 bases not matched to a gene. Germline loops: CDR1 MNHEY, CDR2 SVGAGI. The CDR3 covers 14 residues. CDR3: CASSPLRGRGGYTF. In nucleotides, the CDR3 is TGTGCCAGCTCGCCACTCAGGGGGCGGGGAGGCTACACCTTC.

This chain uses TRBV5-4 with TRBJ2-3; TRBD1 agrees at 7 bases. The CDR3 has 15 amino acids. V lost 4 bases, J lost 2 bases, and 7 bases stayed unmatched. The V gene's germline CDR1 is SGHNT and CDR2 YYREEE (reference sequence). The CDR3 region has the DNA TGTGCCAGCAGCCAAGGACAGGCGTTCACAGATACGCAGTATTTT. Protein sequence: CASSQGQAFTDTQYF.

This clone was detected a few times. The J gene is TRBJ2-1, the V gene TRBV4-1, with 11 bases matching TRBD2. V was pared by 1 base and J by 4 bases, with 12 bases of the junction left unmatched. CDR1 is MGHRA, CDR2 YSYEKL, per germline. This CDR3 spans 19 amino acids. CDR3 nucleotide sequence: TGCGCCAGCAGCCAAGCGCCGACTAGCGGGAAAGGGTTATACAATGAGCAGTTCTTC. Its protein product is CASSQAPTSGKGLYNEQFF.

This clone was counted a few times. This chain connects TRBV12-5 to TRBJ1-1; 8 positions match TRBD1. From germline, CDR1 is LGHNT and CDR2 FRNRAP. The CDR3 has 14 amino acids. J gave up 4 bases and V 5 bases, and 6 bases lay outside the gene matches. The DNA for the CDR3 is TGTGCTAGTGGTGACAGGGGAAAGAGCACTGAAGCTTTCTTT. Translated: CASGDRGKSTEAFF. The complete variable domain, with remaining parts taken from reference TRBV12-5 and TRBJ1-1, reads DARVTQTPRHKVTEMGQEVTMRCQPILGHNTVFWYRQTMMQGLELLAYFRNRAPLDDSGMPKDRFSAEMPDATLATLKIQPSEPRDSAVYFCASGDRGKSTEAFFGQGTRLTVV.

V gene TRBV29-1 combines with J gene TRBJ2-7; 9 bases map to TRBD1. CDR1 and CDR2 (germline): SQVTM, ANQGSEA. Trimming at V came to 5 bases and at J to 1 base, leaving 3 bases not matched to a gene. The CDR3 length is 13 residues. The CDR3: CSVTGTGSYEQYF. The CDR3 bases are TGCAGCGTTACCGGGACAGGGTCCTACGAGCAGTACTTC.

V is TRBV7-7 and J is TRBJ2-3; the match to TRBD2 covers 7 bases. There are 15 residues in the CDR3. Germline CDR1 reads SSHAT; CDR2 reads FNYEAQ (reference sequence). Trimming removed 3 bases from V and 4 bases from J; junction bases left unmatched: 7. The CDR3 nucleotides are TGTGCCAGCAGCTTCGGCAGGGCGGGGGCAGATACGCAGTATTTT. Amino acid sequence: CASSFGRAGADTQYF. Complete variable domain (other parts from reference TRBV7-7 and TRBJ2-3): GAGVSQSPRYKVTKRGQDVTLRCDPISSHATLYWYQQALGQGPEFLTYFNYEAQPDKSGLPSDRFSAERPEGSISTLTIQRTEQRDSAMYRCASSFGRAGADTQYFGPGTRLTVL.

The V call is TRBV5-6, the J call TRBJ2-3; 10 positions agree with TRBD1. Germline CDR1 reads SGHDT; CDR2 reads YYEEEE. This CDR3 contains 15 residues. The ends lost 6 bases at V and 0 bases at J; junction bases unmatched: 4. The CDR3 reads CASTGQGVSTDTQYF. The CDR3 DNA follows: TGTGCCAGCACCGGACAGGGGGTTAGCACAGATACGCAGTATTTT.

The V and J genes are TRBV11-2 and TRBJ2-7, with a possible D match to TRBD2 (5 bases). The V end was cut by 4 bases, the J end by 5 bases, with 18 bases between. CDR1 is SGHAT and CDR2 is FQNNGV in the germline V gene. The CDR3 is 15 residues long. The CDR3 here is CASSSTRSGLNEQYF. CDR3 nucleotides: TGTGCCAGCAGCTCAACAAGATCAGGACTCAACGAGCAGTACTTC.

As concerns this clone: This CDR3 is also generated by other DNA sequences in the sample. J is TRBJ1-4 and V is TRBV7-9; no firm D call. The germline gives CDR1 SEHNR, CDR2 FQNEAQ (reference sequence). Trimming removed 1 base at V and 5 bases at J, with 8 bases between. CDR3 length equals 14 residues. The CDR3 spells CASSLGGLNEKLFF. CDR3 coding DNA: TGTGCCAGCAGCTTAGGCGGGTTAAATGAAAAACTGTTTTTT. Together with reference TRBV7-9 and TRBJ1-4, the CDR3 gives the full variable domain: DTGVSQNPRHKITKRGQNVTFRCDPISEHNRLYWYRQTLGQGPEFLTYFQNEAQLEKSRLLSDRFSAERPKGSFSTLEIQRTEQGDSAMYLCASSLGGLNEKLFFGSGTQLSVL.

The chain carries TRBV2 and TRBJ2-3; perhaps TRBD2 as D (5 bases). V was clipped by 5 bases and J by 1 base, with 10 bases between them. The CDR3 runs to 14 residues. The germline V gene has CDR1 SNHLY and CDR2 FYNNEI. CDR3 bases: TGTGCCAGCAGTCGAGCGGAGCGCACAGATACGCAGTATTTT. Its protein is CASSRAERTDTQYF.

The rearrangement uses TRBV7-2 and TRBJ2-7; tentative D call: TRBD1 (6 bases). Germline CDR1 SGHTA, CDR2 FQGNSA. CDR3 size: 15 residues. The V gene lost 4 bases and the J gene lost 4 bases, with 17 bases spanning the gap. CDR3: CASSSGQPELYEQYF. CDR3 bases: TGTGCCAGCAGCTCCGGACAGCCGGAACTATACGAGCAGTACTTC. Full variable domain (rest looked up from reference TRBV7-2 and TRBJ2-7): GAGVSQSPSNKVTEKGKDVELRCDPISGHTALYWYRQSLGQGLEFLIYFQGNSAPDKSGLPSDRFSAERTGGSVSTLTIQRTQQEDSAVYLCASSSGQPELYEQYFGPGTRLTVT.

V is TRBV11-2 and J is TRBJ2-3, with D possibly TRBD2 on 5 matching bases. The CDR3 sequence is 14 residues long. Germline values: CDR1 SGHAT, CDR2 FQNNGV. Trimming took 2 bases from V and 2 from J, leaving 8 bases between them. The chain's CDR3 is CASSLSGNTDTQYF. In DNA, the CDR3 is TGTGCCAGCAGCTTATCGGGGAACACAGATACGCAGTATTTT.

The rearrangement joins TRBV7-6 to TRBJ2-7; D is unclear. Germline CDR1 SGHVS, CDR2 FNYEAQ. The CDR3 contains 10 residues. CDR3 DNA: TGTGCAACGAACATCAGGTCGCAGTACTTC. Translating gives CATNIRSQYF.

This chain connects TRBV9 to TRBJ2-7; 10 bases fit TRBD1. With V trimmed by 3 bases and J by 3 bases, 3 bases remained unmatched. The V gene's germline CDR1 is SGDLS and CDR2 YYNGEE. This CDR3 region has 14 residues. CDR3 in amino acids: CASSAGQGGYEQYF. The CDR3 DNA reads as TGTGCCAGCAGCGCCGGACAGGGGGGCTACGAGCAGTACTTC.

V gene TRBV4-1 combines with J gene TRBJ1-1; TRBD1 aligns across 9 bases. Germline V gene sequence: CDR1 MGHRA, CDR2 YSYEKL. The CDR3 loop spans 18 amino acids. Trimming took 3 bases from V and 6 from J; bases not matched to a gene: 17. The CDR3 spells CASSHSTGTGSGRAEAFF. CDR3 bases: TGCGCCAGCAGCCATTCGACCGGGACAGGGAGCGGACGTGCTGAAGCTTTCTTT.

This sequence joins TRBV10-2 and TRBJ1-2; 7 nucleotides align to TRBD1. V gave up 3 bases and J gave up 4 bases; unmatched junction bases: 8. This CDR3 is 15 amino acids long. Germline V lookup: CDR1 WSHSY, CDR2 SAAADI. In nucleotides, the CDR3 is TGCGCCAGCAGTGATGGTATATGGGACAGCTATGGCTACACCTTC. Protein sequence: CASSDGIWDSYGYTF.

The chain joins TRBV14 to TRBJ2-4, with D possibly matching TRBD1 (6 bases). This CDR3 region has 14 residues. Germline assignment: CDR1 SGHDN and CDR2 FVKESK. Trimming pared 4 bases from V and 5 bases from J, leaving 12 bases between. Written as DNA, the CDR3 is TGTGCCAGCAGCCGCCGGACAGACCAAAACATTCAGTACTTC. Translated, it gives CASSRRTDQNIQYF.

V and J are TRBV5-4 and TRBJ2-7, with 9 nucleotides matching TRBD2. Trimming at V came to 4 bases and at J to 3 bases, leaving 8 bases not matched to a gene. CDR1 is SGHNT, CDR2 YYREEE, per germline (reference sequence). The CDR3 length is 15 residues. CDR3 bases: TGTGCCAGCAGCCCGGGCGCGGGGGGGCTCTACGAGCAGTACTTC. As protein: CASSPGAGGLYEQYF.

The chain has TRBV27 and TRBJ2-3; maybe TRBD2 (6 bases). Deletions cut 3 bases from V and 0 bases from J, with 10 bases between. Germline V CDR1 and CDR2: MNHEY, SMNVEV (reference sequence). This CDR3 region has 15 residues. CDR3: CASSLTSGSTDTQYF. The CDR3 bases are TGTGCCAGCAGTTTGACCAGCGGGAGCACAGATACGCAGTATTTT.

The rearrangement joins TRBV19 to TRBJ2-1, with 10 bases that match TRBD1. The CDR3 runs to 14 residues. Germline V CDR1 and CDR2: LNHDA, SQIVND (reference sequence). The trim removed 5 bases at V and 6 bases at J, leaving 4 bases unmatched. Here the CDR3 reads CASSLRTGGNEQFF. CDR3 DNA: TGTGCCAGTAGTCTAAGGACAGGGGGCAATGAGCAGTTCTTC.

The rearrangement links TRBV2 to TRBJ1-2; D not resolved. The germline V gene encodes CDR1 SNHLY and CDR2 FYNNEI. The CDR3 loop spans 15 amino acids. The V end was cut by 3 bases, the J end by 0 bases, with 11 bases between. DNA for the CDR3: TGTGCCAGCAGTGAGGAGACCGCCACTAACTATGGCTACACCTTC. Protein: CASSEETATNYGYTF. The variable domain in full, completed from reference TRBV2 and TRBJ1-2, reads EPEVTQTPSHQVTQMGQEVILRCVPISNHLYFYWYRQILGQKVEFLVSFYNNEISEKSEIFDDQFSVERPDGSNFTLKIRSTKLEDSAMYFCASSEETATNYGYTFGSGTRLTVV.

The CDR3 region is CASSGSYEQFF. CDR3 DNA sequence: TGCGCCAGCAGCGGTAGTTATGAGCAGTTCTTC. The genes are TRBV5-1 and TRBJ2-1; D is ambiguous. Trimming cost V 4 bases and J 8 bases, with 7 bases left between them. CDR1 and CDR2 (germline): SGHRS, YFSETQ. This CDR3 region has 11 residues.

The J gene is TRBJ2-2, the V gene TRBV3-1 (or the pseudogene TRBV3-2), with unresolved D. The CDR3 has 15 amino acids. The germline CDR1 and CDR2 sequences are LGHDT and YNNKEL (reference sequence). Trimming took off 1 base at V and 1 base at J, with 7 bases between the two ends. For the CDR3, the DNA is TGTGCCAGCAGCCAAGGAATACAGAACACCGGGGAGCTGTTTTTT. Translated, it gives CASSQGIQNTGELFF.

This chain connects TRBV25-1 to TRBJ1-3; 8 nucleotides match TRBD1. This CDR3 region has 17 residues. Per germline, CDR1 MGHDK and CDR2 SYGVNS. Germline trimming cut 5 bases from V and 1 base from J; bases unmatched to any gene: 10. As DNA, the CDR3 is TGTGCCAGCAGTACCCGGACAGGGACTTTATCTGGAAACACCATATATTTT. This translates into CASSTRTGTLSGNTIYF.